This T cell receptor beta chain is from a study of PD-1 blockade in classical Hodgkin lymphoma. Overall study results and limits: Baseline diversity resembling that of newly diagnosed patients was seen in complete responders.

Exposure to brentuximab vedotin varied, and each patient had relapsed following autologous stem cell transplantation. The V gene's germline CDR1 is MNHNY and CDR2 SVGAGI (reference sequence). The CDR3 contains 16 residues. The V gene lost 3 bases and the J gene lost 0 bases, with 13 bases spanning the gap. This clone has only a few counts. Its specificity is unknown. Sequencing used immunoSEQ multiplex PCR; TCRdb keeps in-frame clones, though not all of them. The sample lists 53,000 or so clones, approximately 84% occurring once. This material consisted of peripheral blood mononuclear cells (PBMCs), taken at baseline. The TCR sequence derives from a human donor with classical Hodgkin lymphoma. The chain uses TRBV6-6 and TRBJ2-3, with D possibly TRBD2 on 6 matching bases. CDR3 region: CASSYFQRVSTDTQYF. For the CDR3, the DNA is TGTGCCAGCAGTTATTTCCAGCGGGTTAGCACAGATACGCAGTATTTT.